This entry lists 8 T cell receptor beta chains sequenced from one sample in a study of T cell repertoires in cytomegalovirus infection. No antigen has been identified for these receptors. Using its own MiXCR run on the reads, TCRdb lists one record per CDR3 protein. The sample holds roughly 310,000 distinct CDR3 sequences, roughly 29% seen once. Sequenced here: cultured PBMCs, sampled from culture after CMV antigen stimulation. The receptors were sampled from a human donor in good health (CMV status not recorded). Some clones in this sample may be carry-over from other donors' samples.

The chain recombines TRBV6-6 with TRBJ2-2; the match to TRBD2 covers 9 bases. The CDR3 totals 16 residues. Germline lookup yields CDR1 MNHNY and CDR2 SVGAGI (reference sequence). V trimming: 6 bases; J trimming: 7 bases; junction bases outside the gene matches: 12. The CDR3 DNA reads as TGTGCCAGCAGCCTCCCGGGCGGGGGGGCCGGCGGGGAGCTGTTTTTT. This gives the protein CASSLPGGGAGGELFF.

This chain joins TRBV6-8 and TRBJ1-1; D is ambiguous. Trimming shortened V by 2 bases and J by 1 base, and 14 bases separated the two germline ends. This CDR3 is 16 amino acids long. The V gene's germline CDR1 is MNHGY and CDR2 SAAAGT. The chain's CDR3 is CASSYRSYAGNTEAFF. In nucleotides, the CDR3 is TGTGCCAGCAGTTACCGTTCCTACGCGGGGAACACTGAAGCTTTCTTT.

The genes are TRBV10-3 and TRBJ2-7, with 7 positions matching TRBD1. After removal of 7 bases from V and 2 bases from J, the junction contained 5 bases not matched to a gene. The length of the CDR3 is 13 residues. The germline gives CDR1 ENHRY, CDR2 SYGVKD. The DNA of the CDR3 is TGTGCCATCACCAGGGACAGCACCTACGAGCAGTACTTC. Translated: CAITRDSTYEQYF.

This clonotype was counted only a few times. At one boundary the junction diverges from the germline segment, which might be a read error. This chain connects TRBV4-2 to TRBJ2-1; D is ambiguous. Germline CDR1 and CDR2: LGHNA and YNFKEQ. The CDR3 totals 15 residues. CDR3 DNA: TGTGCCAGCAGCCAAGAGCCATACTCCAACAATGAGCAGTTCTTC. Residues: CASSQEPYSNNEQFF.

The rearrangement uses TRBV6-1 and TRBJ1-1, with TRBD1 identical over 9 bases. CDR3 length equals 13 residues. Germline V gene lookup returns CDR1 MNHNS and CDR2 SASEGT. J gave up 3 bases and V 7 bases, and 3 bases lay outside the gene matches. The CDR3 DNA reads TGTGCCAGCAAGGGACAGGGTGACACTGAAGCTTTCTTT. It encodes CASKGQGDTEAFF.

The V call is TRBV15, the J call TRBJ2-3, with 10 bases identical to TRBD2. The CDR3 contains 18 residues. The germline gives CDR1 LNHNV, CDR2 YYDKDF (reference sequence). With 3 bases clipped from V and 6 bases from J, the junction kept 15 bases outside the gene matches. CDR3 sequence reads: CATSSSSLLAGVVDTQYF. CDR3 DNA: TGTGCCACCAGCAGTTCTTCTCTCCTAGCGGGAGTTGTCGATACGCAGTATTTT.

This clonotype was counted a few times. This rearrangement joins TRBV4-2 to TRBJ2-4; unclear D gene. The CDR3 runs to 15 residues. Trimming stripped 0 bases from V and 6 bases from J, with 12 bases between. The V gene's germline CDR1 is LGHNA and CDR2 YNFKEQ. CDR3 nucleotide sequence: TGTGCCAGCAGCCAAGAAGAGTCACAACTAAACATTCAGTACTTC. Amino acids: CASSQEESQLNIQYF.

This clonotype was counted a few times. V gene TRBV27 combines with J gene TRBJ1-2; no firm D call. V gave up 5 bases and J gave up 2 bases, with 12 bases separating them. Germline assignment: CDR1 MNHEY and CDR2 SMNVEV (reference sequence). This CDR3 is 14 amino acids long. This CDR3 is CASSPSGGNYGYTF. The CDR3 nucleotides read TGTGCCAGCAGTCCCTCTGGAGGGAACTATGGCTACACCTTC.